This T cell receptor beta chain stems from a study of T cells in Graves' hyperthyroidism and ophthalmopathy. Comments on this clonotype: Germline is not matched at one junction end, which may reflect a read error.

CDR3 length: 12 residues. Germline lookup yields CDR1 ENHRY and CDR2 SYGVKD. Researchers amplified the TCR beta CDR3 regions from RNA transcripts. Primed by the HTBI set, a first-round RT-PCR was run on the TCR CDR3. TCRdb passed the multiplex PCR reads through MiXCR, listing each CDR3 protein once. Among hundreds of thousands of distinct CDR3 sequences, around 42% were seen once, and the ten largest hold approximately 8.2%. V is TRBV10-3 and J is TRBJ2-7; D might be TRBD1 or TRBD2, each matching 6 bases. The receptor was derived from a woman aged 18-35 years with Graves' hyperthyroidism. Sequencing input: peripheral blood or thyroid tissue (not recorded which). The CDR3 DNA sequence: TGTGCCATCAAAGGGGGGAAAGGGGAGCAGTGCTTC. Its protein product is CAIKGGKGEQCF.